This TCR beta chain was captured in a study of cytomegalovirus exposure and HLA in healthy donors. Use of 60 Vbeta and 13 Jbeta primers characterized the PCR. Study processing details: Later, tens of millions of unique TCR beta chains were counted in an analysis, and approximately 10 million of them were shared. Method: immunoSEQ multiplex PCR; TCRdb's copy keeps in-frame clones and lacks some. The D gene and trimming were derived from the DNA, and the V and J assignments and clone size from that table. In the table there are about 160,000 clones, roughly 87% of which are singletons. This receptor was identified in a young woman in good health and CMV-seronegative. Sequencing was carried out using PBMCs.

CDR3 sequence (DNA): TGTGCCAGCAGCCAAGAGGCGACAGTTAGCAATCAGCCCCAGCATTTT. This sequence encodes CASSQEATVSNQPQHF. The chain couples TRBV4-2 to TRBJ1-5, with a tentative D call TRBD1 (5 bases). V dropped 0 bases and J dropped 0 bases, with 9 bases sitting between them. The germline gives CDR1 LGHNA, CDR2 YNFKEQ. This CDR3 has 16 amino acids.